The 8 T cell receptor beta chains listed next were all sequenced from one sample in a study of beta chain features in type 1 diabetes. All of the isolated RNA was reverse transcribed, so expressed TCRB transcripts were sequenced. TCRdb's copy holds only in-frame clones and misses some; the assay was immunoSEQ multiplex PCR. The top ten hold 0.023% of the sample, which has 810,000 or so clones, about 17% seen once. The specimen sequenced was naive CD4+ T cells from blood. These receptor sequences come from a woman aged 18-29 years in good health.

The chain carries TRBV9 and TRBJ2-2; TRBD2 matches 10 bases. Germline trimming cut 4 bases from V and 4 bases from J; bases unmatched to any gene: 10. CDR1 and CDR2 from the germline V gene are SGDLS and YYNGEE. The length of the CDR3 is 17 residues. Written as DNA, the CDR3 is TGTGCCAGCAGCAAACTCCCGGGACTAGCGAGCACCGGGGAGCTGTTTTTT. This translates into CASSKLPGLASTGELFF.

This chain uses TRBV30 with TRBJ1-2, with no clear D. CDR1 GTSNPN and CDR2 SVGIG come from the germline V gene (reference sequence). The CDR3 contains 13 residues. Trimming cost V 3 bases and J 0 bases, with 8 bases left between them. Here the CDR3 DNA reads TGTGCCTGGAGGCGCAGAGCTAACTATGGCTACACCTTC. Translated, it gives CAWRRRANYGYTF.

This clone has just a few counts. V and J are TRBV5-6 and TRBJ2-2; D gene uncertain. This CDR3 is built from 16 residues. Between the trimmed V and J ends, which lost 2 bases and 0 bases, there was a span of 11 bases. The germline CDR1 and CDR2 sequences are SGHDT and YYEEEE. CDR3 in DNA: TGTGCCAGCAGCTTCTCGCGAGCGCCGAACACCGGGGAGCTGTTTTTT. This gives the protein CASSFSRAPNTGELFF.

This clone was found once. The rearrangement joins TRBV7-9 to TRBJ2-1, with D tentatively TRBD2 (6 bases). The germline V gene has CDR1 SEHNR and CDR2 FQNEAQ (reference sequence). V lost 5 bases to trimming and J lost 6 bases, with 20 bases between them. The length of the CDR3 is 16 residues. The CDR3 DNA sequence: TGTGCCAGCAGCACCGACTCATCGGGAGCGGTCAATGAGCAGTTCTTC. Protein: CASSTDSSGAVNEQFF. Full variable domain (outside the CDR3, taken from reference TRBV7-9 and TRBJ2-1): DTGVSQNPRHKITKRGQNVTFRCDPISEHNRLYWYRQTLGQGPEFLTYFQNEAQLEKSRLLSDRFSAERPKGSFSTLEIQRTEQGDSAMYLCASSTDSSGAVNEQFFGPGTRLTVL.

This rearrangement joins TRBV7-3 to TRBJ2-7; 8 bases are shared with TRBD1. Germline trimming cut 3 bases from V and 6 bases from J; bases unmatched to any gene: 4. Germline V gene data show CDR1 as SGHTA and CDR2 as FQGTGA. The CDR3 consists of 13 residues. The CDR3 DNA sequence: TGTGCCAGCAGCTTGGACAGGGAGGCCGAGCAGTACTTC. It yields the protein CASSLDREAEQYF.

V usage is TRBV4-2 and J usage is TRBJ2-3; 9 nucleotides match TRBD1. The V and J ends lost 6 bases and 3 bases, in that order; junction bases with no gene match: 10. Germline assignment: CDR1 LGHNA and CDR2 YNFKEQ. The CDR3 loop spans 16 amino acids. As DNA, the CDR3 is TGTGCCAGCAGAGCCTCCCCGGGACAGGGAACAGATACGCAGTATTTT. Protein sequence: CASRASPGQGTDTQYF.

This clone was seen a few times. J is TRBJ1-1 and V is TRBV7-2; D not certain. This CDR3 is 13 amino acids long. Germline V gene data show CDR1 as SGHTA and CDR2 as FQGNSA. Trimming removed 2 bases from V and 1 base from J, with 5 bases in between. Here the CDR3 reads CASSLQPNTEAFF. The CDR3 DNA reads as TGTGCCAGCAGCTTACAGCCGAACACTGAAGCTTTCTTT.

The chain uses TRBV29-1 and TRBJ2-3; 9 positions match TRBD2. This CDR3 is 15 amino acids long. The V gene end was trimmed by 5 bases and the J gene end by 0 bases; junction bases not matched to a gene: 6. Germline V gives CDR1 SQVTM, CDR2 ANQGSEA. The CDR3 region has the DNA TGCAGCGTTCGGAGACTAGCGGCTAGCACAGATACGCAGTATTTT. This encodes CSVRRLAASTDTQYF.